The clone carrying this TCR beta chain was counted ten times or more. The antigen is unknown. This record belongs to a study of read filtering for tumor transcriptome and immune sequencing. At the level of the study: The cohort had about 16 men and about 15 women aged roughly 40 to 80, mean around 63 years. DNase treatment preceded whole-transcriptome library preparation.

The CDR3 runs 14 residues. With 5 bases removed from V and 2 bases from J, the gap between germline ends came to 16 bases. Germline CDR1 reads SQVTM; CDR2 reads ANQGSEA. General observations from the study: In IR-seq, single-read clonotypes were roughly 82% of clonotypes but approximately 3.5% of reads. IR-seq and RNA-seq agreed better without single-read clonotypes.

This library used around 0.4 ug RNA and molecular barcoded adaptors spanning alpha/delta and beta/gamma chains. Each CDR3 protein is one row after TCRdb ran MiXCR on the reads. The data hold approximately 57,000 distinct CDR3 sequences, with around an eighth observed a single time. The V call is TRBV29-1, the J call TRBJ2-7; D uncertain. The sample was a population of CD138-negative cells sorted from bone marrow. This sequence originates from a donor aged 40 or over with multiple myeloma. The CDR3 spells CSVLPRSIPYEQYF. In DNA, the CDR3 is TGCAGCGTTCTACCCCGGTCAATCCCCTACGAGCAGTACTTC.